The 27 T cell receptor beta chains below were found in one sample sequenced in a study of cytomegalovirus exposure and HLA in healthy donors. PCR primers comprised 60 Vbeta and 13 Jbeta primers. Clones were read by immunoSEQ multiplex PCR, and TCRdb kept only the in-frame ones, dropping some. The repertoire holds around 150,000 clones, around four fifths seen once, with 3% to 4% in the top ten. The sequencing input was PBMCs. These receptors all stem from a male donor in good health and CMV-seronegative.

The V call is TRBV4-1, the J call TRBJ1-1, with D maybe TRBD1 (5 bases). The CDR3 spans 16 residues. The V end was cut by 1 base, the J end by 2 bases, with 14 bases between. The V gene's germline CDR1 is MGHRA and CDR2 YSYEKL. The CDR3 loop reads CASSQGGWTINTEAFF. CDR3 sequence (DNA): TGCGCCAGCAGCCAAGGGGGCTGGACCATCAACACTGAAGCTTTCTTT.

This clone appeared a few times. The rearrangement uses TRBV7-9 and TRBJ1-2, with D hard to call. The V end was cut by 4 bases, the J end by 2 bases, with 17 bases between. CDR3 length equals 16 residues. Germline CDR1 and CDR2: SEHNR and FQNEAQ (reference sequence). CDR3 bases: TGTGCCAGCAGCTGGAGTCAAACGGGGTTCAACTATGGCTACACCTTC. Encoded protein: CASSWSQTGFNYGYTF.

The V and J genes are TRBV6-6 and TRBJ2-7; 7 nucleotides align to TRBD2. CDR3 length: 14 residues. Germline trimming cut 8 bases from V and 2 bases from J; bases unmatched to any gene: 9. Germline CDR1 is MNHNY and CDR2 is SVGAGI (reference sequence). Here the CDR3 reads CASSFGEGTYEQYF. The CDR3 DNA is TGTGCCAGCTCATTTGGGGAGGGCACCTACGAGCAGTACTTC.

This clone was observed a handful of times. The chain is built from TRBV6-1 and TRBJ1-5; a weak D match, TRBD1 (5 bases). Germline-derived CDR1 and CDR2 are MNHNS and SASEGT. The length of the CDR3 is 15 residues. V dropped 0 bases and J dropped 2 bases, with 8 bases sitting between them. In DNA, the CDR3 is TGTGCCAGCAGTGAAGCAGGGGCTCGCAATCAGCCCCAGCATTTT. This sequence encodes CASSEAGARNQPQHF.

This clone came up once. The chain couples TRBV6-5 to TRBJ1-2, with 8 bases matching TRBD1. The CDR3 has 16 residues. With V trimmed by 2 bases and J by 0 bases, 5 bases remained unmatched. Germline V CDR1 and CDR2: MNHEY, SVGAGI. This chain's CDR3 is CASSYTGGQANYGYTF. The DNA for the CDR3 is TGTGCCAGCAGTTACACGGGGGGACAGGCTAACTATGGCTACACCTTC.

This CDR3 reads CASSRPGGRAEAFF. In DNA form, the CDR3 reads TGTGCCAGCAGCCGCCCCGGAGGAAGGGCTGAAGCTTTCTTT. The gene calls are TRBV4-2 and TRBJ1-1; D unclear. The CDR3 runs to 14 residues. The V gene's germline CDR1 is LGHNA and CDR2 YNFKEQ. V lost 4 bases, J lost 6 bases, and 15 bases lay in between.

The rearrangement uses TRBV27 and TRBJ2-2, with 7 bases identical to TRBD1. The germline V gene has CDR1 MNHEY and CDR2 SMNVEV (reference sequence). V was pared by 6 bases and J by 0 bases, with 1 base of the junction left unmatched. The CDR3 is 14 amino acids. CDR3 in amino acids: CASRGQPNTGELFF. CDR3 in DNA: TGTGCCAGCAGGGGACAGCCGAACACCGGGGAGCTGTTTTTT.

The chain has TRBV27 and TRBJ2-7, with 11 bases that match TRBD1. Germline V gene lookup returns CDR1 MNHEY and CDR2 SMNVEV (reference sequence). The CDR3 covers 14 residues. V was pared by 5 bases and J by 3 bases, with 3 bases of the junction left unmatched. The CDR3 protein is CASSIGTGGYEQYF. CDR3 DNA sequence: TGTGCCAGCAGTATCGGGACAGGGGGCTACGAGCAGTACTTC.

The chain couples TRBV4-1 to TRBJ1-1, with D hard to call. V was clipped by 4 bases and J by 0 bases, with 6 bases between them. Germline V gene lookup returns CDR1 MGHRA and CDR2 YSYEKL. The CDR3 consists of 13 residues. The CDR3 sequence is CASSPRLNTEAFF. CDR3 DNA: TGCGCCAGCAGCCCTCGTCTGAACACTGAAGCTTTCTTT.

The V and J genes are TRBV6-5 and TRBJ1-1; 8 nucleotides match TRBD1. This CDR3 contains 16 residues. With 2 bases clipped from V and 4 bases from J, the junction kept 9 bases outside the gene matches. Germline CDR1 reads MNHEY; CDR2 reads SVGAGI. The CDR3 DNA reads as TGTGCCAGCAGTTACGGACAGGGCGGTGGGAGCACTGAAGCTTTCTTT. The encoded protein is CASSYGQGGGSTEAFF.

This chain connects TRBV7-6 to TRBJ2-1, with D tentatively TRBD2 (5 bases). From germline, CDR1 is SGHVS and CDR2 FNYEAQ. This CDR3 is built from 13 residues. Between the trimmed V and J ends, which lost 5 bases and 9 bases, there was a span of 14 bases. In DNA, the CDR3 is TGTGCCAGCAGCAGTAGCGAGTGGGGTGAGCAGTTCTTC. This encodes CASSSSEWGEQFF.

The chain recombines TRBV19 with TRBJ1-5, with 9 positions matching TRBD1. CDR3 length: 16 amino acids. CDR1 LNHDA and CDR2 SQIVND come from the germline V gene (reference sequence). Trimming took 5 bases from V and 1 from J; bases not matched to a gene: 6. This chain's CDR3 is CASSPRDRVSNQPQHF. In nucleotides, the CDR3 is TGTGCCAGTAGTCCCCGGGACAGGGTCAGCAATCAGCCCCAGCATTTT.

This clone was recorded a few times. The genes are TRBV5-5 and TRBJ2-5; 8 bases agree with TRBD2. Per germline, CDR1 SGHKS and CDR2 YYEKEE (reference sequence). V was pared by 5 bases and J by 5 bases, with 14 bases of the junction left unmatched. The CDR3 runs to 16 residues. Here the CDR3 DNA reads TGTGCCAGCAGTCCGGGAGCGGGGGTTACCGGGGAGACCCAGTACTTC. Amino acids: CASSPGAGVTGETQYF.

The chain links TRBV6-1 to TRBJ2-5, with 8 positions matching TRBD1. Judging by the DNA end, TRBJ2-7 fits better; the J call may be wrong. CDR3 length equals 15 residues. Germline V CDR1 and CDR2: MNHNS, SASEGT. For the CDR3, the DNA is TGTGCCAGCAAACCATTGACAGGGGCTGCCTACGAGCAGTACTTC. This codes for CASKPLTGAAYEQYF.

The rearrangement links TRBV18 to TRBJ2-2; TRBD2 matches 7 bases. This CDR3 has 16 amino acids. CDR1 is KGHSH, CDR2 LQKENI, per germline. V lost 0 bases and J lost 2; bases outside the gene matches: 3. The DNA for the CDR3 is TGTGCCAGCTCACCACCCAGCGGGGCAAACACCGGGGAGCTGTTTTTT. Its translation is CASSPPSGANTGELFF.

This rearrangement joins TRBV5-4 to TRBJ2-5; possibly TRBD1 for D (6 bases). The CDR3 is 15 residues long. V lost 4 bases and J 0 bases, leaving 13 bases between the germline ends. The germline V gene has CDR1 SGHNT and CDR2 YYREEE (reference sequence). In nucleotides, the CDR3 is TGTGCCAGCAGCCTGACAGGAGGATACCAAGAGACCCAGTACTTC. This encodes CASSLTGGYQETQYF.

The rearrangement uses TRBV18 and TRBJ1-2, with 9 bases aligning to TRBD1. Germline V gene lookup returns CDR1 KGHSH and CDR2 LQKENI. The CDR3 is 16 amino acids. V was clipped by 3 bases and J by 0 bases; unmatched bases: 5. The CDR3 here is CASSPGDRVTNYGYTF. The CDR3 DNA reads TGTGCCAGCTCACCCGGGGACAGGGTGACTAACTATGGCTACACCTTC.

This chain connects TRBV28 to TRBJ2-7, with 9 bases fitting TRBD1. The CDR3 runs to 16 residues. V shed 4 bases and J 9 bases; nucleotides not matched to a gene: 16. The germline V gene encodes CDR1 MDHEN and CDR2 SYDVKM. CDR3 sequence reads: CASSYRLRGQGFGQYF. Here the CDR3 DNA reads TGTGCCAGCAGTTATCGCCTGCGGGGACAGGGATTCGGGCAGTACTTC.

The J gene is TRBJ1-2, the V gene TRBV30; maybe TRBD1 (5 bases). The CDR3 runs 13 residues. Germline values: CDR1 GTSNPN, CDR2 SVGIG (reference sequence). Deletions cut 4 bases from V and 8 bases from J, with 17 bases between. CDR3 coding DNA: TGTGCCTGGATACTGACCGGGGGATTAGGCTACACCTTC. Its protein is CAWILTGGLGYTF.

The chain recombines TRBV13 with TRBJ1-6; TRBD1 might be the D (6 bases). The CDR3 loop spans 16 amino acids. Trimming left V 5 bases short and J 2 bases short, with 13 bases between. The germline V gene encodes CDR1 PRHDT and CDR2 FYEKMQ (reference sequence). Here the CDR3 reads CASSQGGEPYNSPLHF. CDR3 bases: TGTGCCAGCAGCCAAGGGGGGGAACCCTATAATTCACCCCTCCACTTT.

V is TRBV7-9 and J is TRBJ2-3; TRBD2 matches 11 bases. The trim removed 5 bases at V and 3 bases at J, leaving 10 bases unmatched. CDR3 size: 17 residues. The germline CDR1 and CDR2 sequences are SEHNR and FQNEAQ (reference sequence). The CDR3 sequence: CASSLNSGGAMTDTQYF. The CDR3 bases are TGTGCCAGCAGCCTAAATAGCGGGGGGGCGATGACAGATACGCAGTATTTT. Looking up the rest from reference TRBV7-9 and TRBJ2-3 gives the full variable domain: DTGVSQNPRHKITKRGQNVTFRCDPISEHNRLYWYRQTLGQGPEFLTYFQNEAQLEKSRLLSDRFSAERPKGSFSTLEIQRTEQGDSAMYLCASSLNSGGAMTDTQYFGPGTRLTVL.

The chain recombines TRBV4-1 with TRBJ2-7, with 7 bases fitting TRBD2. Germline V gene lookup returns CDR1 MGHRA and CDR2 YSYEKL. V shed 0 bases and J 1 base; nucleotides not matched to a gene: 12. This CDR3 has 18 residues. The CDR3 DNA sequence: TGCGCCAGCAGCCAAGATCCAAGTTCTAGCGGCCCATCCTACGAGCAGTACTTC. This sequence encodes CASSQDPSSSGPSYEQYF.

V gene TRBV9 combines with J gene TRBJ2-7; TRBD1 agrees at 9 bases. Germline CDR1 SGDLS, CDR2 YYNGEE. CDR3 length: 14 amino acids. V shed 0 bases, J shed 5 bases, and the junction held 3 bases outside the gene matches. The chain's CDR3 is CASSVATGGDEQYF. CDR3 bases: TGTGCCAGCAGCGTAGCTACAGGGGGCGACGAGCAGTACTTC.

The rearrangement links TRBV4-2 to TRBJ2-1; 7 bases line up with TRBD2. This CDR3 has 13 residues. V lost 4 bases and J lost 7; bases outside the gene matches: 4. Germline loops: CDR1 LGHNA, CDR2 YNFKEQ. CDR3 sequence (DNA): TGTGCCAGCAGCCTGGGGGGGGTGAATGAGCAGTTCTTC. This codes for CASSLGGVNEQFF.

Only one count was recorded for this clone. The V gene is TRBV27, the J gene TRBJ1-2; D is possibly TRBD1 (5 bases). The germline V and J ends were trimmed by 5 bases and 4 bases, with 14 bases remaining between them. The CDR3 spans 14 residues. Germline V lookup: CDR1 MNHEY, CDR2 SMNVEV (reference sequence). CDR3 loop: CASSRQHSPYGYTF. CDR3 DNA: TGTGCCAGCAGTCGACAGCATTCGCCCTATGGCTACACCTTC.

V is TRBV5-6 and J is TRBJ2-7; weak D call: TRBD1 (5 bases). V lost 2 bases, J lost 2 bases, and 11 bases lay in between. The V gene's germline CDR1 is SGHDT and CDR2 YYEEEE. The CDR3 consists of 14 residues. CDR3 bases: TGTGCCAGCAGCTTAATTGGGGCCCCCTACGAGCAGTACTTC. Protein sequence: CASSLIGAPYEQYF.

The chain joins TRBV18 to TRBJ2-5; possible D gene TRBD2, 6 bases. CDR1 and CDR2 (germline): KGHSH, LQKENI. With 3 bases removed from V and 1 base from J, the gap between germline ends came to 18 bases. This CDR3 is built from 17 residues. The CDR3 nucleotides are TGTGCCAGCTCACCGGGGCAGCAGGGCGGGGTCCAAGAGACCCAGTACTTC. Protein product: CASSPGQQGGVQETQYF.